Listed below are T cell receptor beta chains from one sample, sequenced in a study of tumor-infiltrating lymphocytes in primary liver carcinoma. From the multiplex PCR reads, TCRdb called clonotypes with MiXCR, one entry per CDR3 protein. The table shows fewer than 70,000 distinct CDR3 sequences, with less than 75% occurring only once. The sequenced sample consisted of liver tumor tissue from sampling region 2. Every receptor here comes from a man aged 35 to 55 with primary liver carcinoma and hepatitis B virus infection. The CDR3 runs from the conserved cysteine through the conserved F or W. D genes are given only for firm matches. Size is stated for part of the rows, as once, few or many counts, or as a class when the clone is expanded.

-,-,TRBJ2-7,TRBV4-2,TGTGCCGGCAGCCAAGTGTGGACTAACCCCTACGGGCAGTACTTC,CAGSQVWTNPYGQYF
many,TRBD2,TRBJ2-3,TRBV5-1,TGCGCCAGCAGCTTGGAGGCGGGAGTGGGAGATACGCAGTATTTT,CASSLEAGVGDTQYF
-,-,TRBJ1-4,TRBV4-2,TGTGCCAGTAGCCAAGATCAGGGTGAGGCTGAAAAACTGTTTTTT,CASSQDQGEAEKLFF
-,TRBD2,TRBJ2-5,TRBV6-5,TGTGCCAGAAGGACTAGCGGGAGGGCACAAGAGACCCACTACTTC,CARRTSGRAQETHYF
-,-,TRBJ2-7,TRBV12-3/TRBV12-4,TGTGCCAGCAGTATGGTAGGGGTGGAGGAGCAGTACTTC,CASSMVGVEEQYF
-,-,TRBJ2-7,TRBV6-6,TGTGCCAGCAGTCTCCCCCCGAGATGGGCGGCCGAGCAGTACTTC,CASSLPPRWAAEQYF
few,-,TRBJ1-2,TRBV4-1,TGTGTCAGCAGCCAAGGTGACAGGAACTATGGCTACACCTTC,CVSSQGDRNYGYTF
-,TRBD1,TRBJ1-5,TRBV9,TGTGCCAGCAGCGAGACAGGGAGCAATCAGCCTCAGCATTTT,CASSETGSNQPQHF
-,-,TRBJ2-3,TRBV4-2,TGTTCCAGCAGCCAAGAGAAGGGAGTGACAAATACGCAGTATTTT,CSSSQEKGVTNTQYF
-,-,TRBJ2-5,TRBV6-2/TRBV6-3,TGTGCCAGCAGTTCCCACCCTCCGGACCTCCTCTACCAAGAGACCCAGTATTTC,CASSSHPPDLLYQETQYF
-,-,TRBJ1-5,TRBV5-6,TGTGCCAGCAGCATCTTGGGCAGGGGCGATCAGCCCCAGCATTTT,CASSILGRGDQPQHF
-,-,TRBJ2-1,TRBV7-9,TGTGTCAGCAACTTATTCGATGAGCAGTTCTTC,CVSNLFDEQFF
-,TRBD1,TRBJ2-1,TRBV6-1,TGTGCCAGTAGGGACAGGGCGTCCCACAATGAGCAGTTCTTC,CASRDRASHNEQFF
-,TRBD2,TRBJ2-3,TRBV9,TGTGCCAGCAGCTCCGGACTAGCCATGACTGCGCAGTATTTT,CASSSGLAMTAQYF